The clone carrying this TCR beta chain has just one count. Its specificity is not known. These data belong to a study of OX40 agonist ivuxolimab in advanced cancers. About the research overall: Prior checkpoint blockade (anti-PD-1, anti-PD-L1 or anti-CTLA-4) was permitted; 35% to 50% had it. In three patients, partial responses were observed, one with hepatocellular carcinoma and two with cutaneous melanoma.

Drawing of blood for sampling happened at baseline, at cycle 4 day 1, and at cycle 7 day 1. V lost 8 bases, J lost 5 bases, and 12 bases stayed unmatched. The CDR3 has 15 residues. Germline V gene lookup returns CDR1 MNHEY and CDR2 SVGAGI. The method was immunoSEQ multiplex PCR; TCRdb's version includes in-frame clones alone and lacks a portion of them. The top ten hold almost 8.5% of the sample, which has about 83,000 clones, more than 80% seen once. Overall study findings and caveats: Expanded clones belonging to CD8+ T cells outnumbered, on average, those of CD4+.

The chain carries TRBV6-5 and TRBJ2-5, with TRBD2 matching 9 bases. Specimen: CD4+ or CD8+ T cells sorted from blood, collected in a trial of the OX40 agonist ivuxolimab. The source is an adult with an advanced solid tumor such as melanoma, head and neck, liver or kidney cancer. DNA of the CDR3: TGTGCCAGCCATCCAGCGGGGGGCCGAACGGAGACCCAGTACTTC. This translates into CASHPAGGRTETQYF.